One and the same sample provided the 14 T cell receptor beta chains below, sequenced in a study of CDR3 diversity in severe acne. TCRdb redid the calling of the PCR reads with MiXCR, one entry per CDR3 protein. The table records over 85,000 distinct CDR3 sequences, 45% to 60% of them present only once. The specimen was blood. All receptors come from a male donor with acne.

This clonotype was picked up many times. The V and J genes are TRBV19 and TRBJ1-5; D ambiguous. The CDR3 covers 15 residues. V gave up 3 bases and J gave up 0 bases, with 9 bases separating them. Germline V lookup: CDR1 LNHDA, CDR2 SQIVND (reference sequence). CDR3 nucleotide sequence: TGTGCCAGTAGTATCGGGCGGTATAGCAATCAGCCCCAGCATTTT. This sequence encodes CASSIGRYSNQPQHF.

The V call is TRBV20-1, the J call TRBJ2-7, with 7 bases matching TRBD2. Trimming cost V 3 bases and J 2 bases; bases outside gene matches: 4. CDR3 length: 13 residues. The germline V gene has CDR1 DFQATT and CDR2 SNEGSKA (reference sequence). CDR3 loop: CSARMTSPYEQYF. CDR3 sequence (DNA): TGCAGTGCTAGGATGACTAGCCCCTACGAGCAGTACTTC.

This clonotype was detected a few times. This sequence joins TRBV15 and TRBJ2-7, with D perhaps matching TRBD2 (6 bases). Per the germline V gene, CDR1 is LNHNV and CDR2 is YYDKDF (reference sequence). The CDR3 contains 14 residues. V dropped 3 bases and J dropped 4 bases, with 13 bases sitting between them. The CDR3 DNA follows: TGTGCCACCAGCAGCGAAGGACGGGGGTACGAGCAGTACTTC. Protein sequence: CATSSEGRGYEQYF.

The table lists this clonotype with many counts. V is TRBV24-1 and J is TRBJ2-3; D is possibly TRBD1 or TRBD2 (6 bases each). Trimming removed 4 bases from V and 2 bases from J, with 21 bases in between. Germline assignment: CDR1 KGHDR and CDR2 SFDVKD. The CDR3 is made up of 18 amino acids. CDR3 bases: TGTGCCACCAGTGAGACCCTTCTATCGGGGGCCTTCACAGATACGCAGTATTTT. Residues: CATSETLLSGAFTDTQYF.

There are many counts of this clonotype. In DNA form, the CDR3 reads TGCAGCCCTCGGGGCGGAGATACGCAGTATTTT. Amino acid sequence: CSPRGGDTQYF. The chain links TRBV20-1 to TRBJ2-3; D could derive from TRBD1 or TRBD2 (5 bases each). The CDR3 loop spans 11 amino acids. Germline V gene lookup returns CDR1 DFQATT and CDR2 SNEGSKA (reference sequence).

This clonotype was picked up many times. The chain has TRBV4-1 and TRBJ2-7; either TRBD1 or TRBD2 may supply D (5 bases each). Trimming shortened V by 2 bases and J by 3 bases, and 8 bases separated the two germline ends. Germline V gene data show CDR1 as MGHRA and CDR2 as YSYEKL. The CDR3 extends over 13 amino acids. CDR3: CASSQIGGYEQYF. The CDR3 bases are TGCGCCAGCAGCCAAATTGGGGGCTACGAGCAGTACTTC.

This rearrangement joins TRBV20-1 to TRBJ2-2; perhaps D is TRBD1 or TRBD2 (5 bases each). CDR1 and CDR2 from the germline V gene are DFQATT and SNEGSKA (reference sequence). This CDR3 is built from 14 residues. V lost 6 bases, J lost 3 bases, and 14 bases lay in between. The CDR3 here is CSARGAVHTGELFF. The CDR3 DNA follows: TGCAGTGCCCGAGGGGCAGTCCACACCGGGGAGCTGTTTTTT.

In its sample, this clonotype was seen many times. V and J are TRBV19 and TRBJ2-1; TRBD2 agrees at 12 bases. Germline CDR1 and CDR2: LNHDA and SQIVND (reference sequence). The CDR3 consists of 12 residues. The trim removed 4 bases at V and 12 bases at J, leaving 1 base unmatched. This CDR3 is CASSTTSGRQFF. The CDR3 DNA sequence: TGTGCCAGTAGTACGACTAGCGGGAGGCAGTTCTTC.

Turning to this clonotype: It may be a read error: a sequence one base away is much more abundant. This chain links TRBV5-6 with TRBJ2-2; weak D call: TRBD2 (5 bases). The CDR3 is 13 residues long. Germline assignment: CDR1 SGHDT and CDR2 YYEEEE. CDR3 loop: CASSLGDTGELLF. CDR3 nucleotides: TGTGCCAGCAGCTTGGGGGATACCGGGGAGCTGCTTTTT.

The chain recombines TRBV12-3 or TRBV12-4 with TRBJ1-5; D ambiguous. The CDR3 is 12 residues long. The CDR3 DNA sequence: TGTGCTAGTGGTTTGGTAGGTCAGCCCCAGCATTTT. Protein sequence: CASGLVGQPQHF.

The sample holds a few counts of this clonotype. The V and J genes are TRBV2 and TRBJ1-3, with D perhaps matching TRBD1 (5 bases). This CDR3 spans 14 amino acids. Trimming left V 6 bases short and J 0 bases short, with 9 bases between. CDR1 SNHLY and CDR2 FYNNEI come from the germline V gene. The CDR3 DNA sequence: TGTGCCAGCAGCGGGGGGGGCTCTGGAAACACCATATATTTT. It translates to CASSGGGSGNTIYF. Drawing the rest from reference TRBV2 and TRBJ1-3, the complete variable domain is EPEVTQTPSHQVTQMGQEVILRCVPISNHLYFYWYRQILGQKVEFLVSFYNNEISEKSEIFDDQFSVERPDGSNFTLKIRSTKLEDSAMYFCASSGGGSGNTIYFGEGSWLTVV.

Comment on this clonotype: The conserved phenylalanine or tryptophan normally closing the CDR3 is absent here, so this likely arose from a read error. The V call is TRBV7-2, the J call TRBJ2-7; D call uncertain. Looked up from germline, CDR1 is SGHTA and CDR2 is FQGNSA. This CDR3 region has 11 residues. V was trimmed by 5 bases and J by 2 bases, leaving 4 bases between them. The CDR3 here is CASSPAYEQYL. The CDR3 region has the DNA TGTGCCAGCAGCCCGGCCTACGAGCAGTACCTC.

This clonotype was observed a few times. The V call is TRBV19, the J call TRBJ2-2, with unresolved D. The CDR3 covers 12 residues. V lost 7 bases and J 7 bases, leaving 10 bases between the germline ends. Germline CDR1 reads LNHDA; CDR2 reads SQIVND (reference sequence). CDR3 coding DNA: TGTGCCAGTAATTGGTGGGGCGGGGAGCTGTTTTTT. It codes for CASNWWGGELFF.

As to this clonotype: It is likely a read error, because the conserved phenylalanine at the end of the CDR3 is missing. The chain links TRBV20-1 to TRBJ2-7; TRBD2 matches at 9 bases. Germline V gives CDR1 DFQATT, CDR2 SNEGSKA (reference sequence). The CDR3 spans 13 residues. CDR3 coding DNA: TGCGGTGTTCTGACTAGCGGCTCCTACGTGCAGTACTGC. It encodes CGVLTSGSYVQYC.